This TCR beta chain came from a study of T cells in Graves' hyperthyroidism and ophthalmopathy. Notes on the study in general: The model foresaw ophthalmopathy a median about 6.1 months prior to onset.

Over 18 months, lack of ophthalmopathy progression marked Graves' hyperthyroidism as stable. Out of approximately 10 ml of fresh peripheral blood came the PBMCs. Template material for amplifying TCR beta CDR3 regions consisted of RNA transcripts. The HTBI set primed first-round TCR CDR3 RT-PCR. TCRdb re-analysed the multiplex PCR reads in MiXCR, keeping a single row per CDR3 protein. The sample has about 690,000 distinct CDR3 sequences, around 15% seen once. To note about this clonotype: Its antigen is unknown.

The V end lost 7 bases, the J end lost 3 bases, and 13 bases lay between the germline ends. From germline, CDR1 is LNHDA and CDR2 SQIVND (reference sequence). This CDR3 is built from 14 residues. The specimen sequenced was blood. The chain has TRBV19 and TRBJ1-5; maybe TRBD1 (6 bases). This TCR derives from a man over 45 with Graves' hyperthyroidism. The CDR3 nucleotides read TGTGCCAGTACCATAGGGGGACTCAATCAGCCCCAGCATTTT. Its protein product is CASTIGGLNQPQHF.